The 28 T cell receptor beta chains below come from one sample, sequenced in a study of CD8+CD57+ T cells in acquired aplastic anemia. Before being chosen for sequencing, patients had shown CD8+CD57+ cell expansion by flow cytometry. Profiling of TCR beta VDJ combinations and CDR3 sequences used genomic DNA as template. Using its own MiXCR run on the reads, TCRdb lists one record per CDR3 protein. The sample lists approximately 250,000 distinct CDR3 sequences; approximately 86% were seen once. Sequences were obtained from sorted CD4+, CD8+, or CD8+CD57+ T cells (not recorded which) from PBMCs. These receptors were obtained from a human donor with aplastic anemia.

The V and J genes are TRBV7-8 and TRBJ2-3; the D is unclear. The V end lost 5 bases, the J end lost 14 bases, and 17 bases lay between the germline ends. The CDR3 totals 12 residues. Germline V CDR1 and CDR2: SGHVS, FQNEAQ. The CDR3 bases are TGTGCCAGCAGCGTAGAGCCAGATACGACGTATTTT. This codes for CASSVEPDTTYF.

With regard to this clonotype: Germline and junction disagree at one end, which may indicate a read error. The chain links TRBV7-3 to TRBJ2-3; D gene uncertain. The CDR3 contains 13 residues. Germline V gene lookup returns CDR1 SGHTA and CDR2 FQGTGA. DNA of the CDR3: TGTGCCAGCAGCTTCTCGGGCTCCTACACTGAGCAGTTC. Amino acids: CASSFSGSYTEQF.

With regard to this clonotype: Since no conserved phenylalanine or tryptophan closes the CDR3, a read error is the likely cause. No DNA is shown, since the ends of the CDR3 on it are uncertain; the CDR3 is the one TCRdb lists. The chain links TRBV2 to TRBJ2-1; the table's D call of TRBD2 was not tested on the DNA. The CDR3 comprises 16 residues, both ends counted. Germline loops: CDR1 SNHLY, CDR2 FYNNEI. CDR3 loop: CASGEGGTNTQYFHFV.

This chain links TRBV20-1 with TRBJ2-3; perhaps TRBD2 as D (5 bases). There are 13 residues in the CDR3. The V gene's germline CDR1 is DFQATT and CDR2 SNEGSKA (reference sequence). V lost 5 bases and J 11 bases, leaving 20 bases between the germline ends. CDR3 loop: CSADIGVHVEQYF. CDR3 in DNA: TGCAGTGCTGACATCGGGGTACACGTTGAGCAGTATTTT.

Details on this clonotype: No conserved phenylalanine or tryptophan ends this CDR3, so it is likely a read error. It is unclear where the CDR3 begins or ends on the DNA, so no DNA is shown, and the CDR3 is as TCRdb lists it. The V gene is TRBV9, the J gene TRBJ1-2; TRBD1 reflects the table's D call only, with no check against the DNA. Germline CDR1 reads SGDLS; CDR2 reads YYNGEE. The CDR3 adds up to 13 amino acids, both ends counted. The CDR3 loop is CASSQGGQSTDTL.

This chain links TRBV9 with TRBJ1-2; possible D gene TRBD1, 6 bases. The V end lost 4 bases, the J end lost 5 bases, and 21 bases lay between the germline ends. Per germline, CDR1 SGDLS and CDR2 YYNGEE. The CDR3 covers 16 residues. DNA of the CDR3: TGTGCCAGCAGCTTGCAGGGGACCGGGCTCGTATATGGCTACACCTTC. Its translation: CASSLQGTGLVYGYTF.

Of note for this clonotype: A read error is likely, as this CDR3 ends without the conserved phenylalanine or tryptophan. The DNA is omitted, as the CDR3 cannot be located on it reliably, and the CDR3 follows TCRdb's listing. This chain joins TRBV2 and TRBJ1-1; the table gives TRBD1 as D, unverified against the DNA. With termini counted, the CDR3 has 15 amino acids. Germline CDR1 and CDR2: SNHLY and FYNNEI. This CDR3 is CASGDGGTDTKYFFL.

The CDR3 loop is CASSSVVTVEYVGFF. The CDR3, as DNA: TGTGCCAGCAGCTCTGTAGTGACGGTCGAGTACGTCGGGTTCTTT. The rearrangement uses TRBV7-9 and TRBJ1-1; no clear D. Germline values: CDR1 SEHNR, CDR2 FQNEAQ (reference sequence). The ends were cut back, 4 bases at V and 14 bases at J, with 26 bases in the middle. CDR3 length: 15 residues.

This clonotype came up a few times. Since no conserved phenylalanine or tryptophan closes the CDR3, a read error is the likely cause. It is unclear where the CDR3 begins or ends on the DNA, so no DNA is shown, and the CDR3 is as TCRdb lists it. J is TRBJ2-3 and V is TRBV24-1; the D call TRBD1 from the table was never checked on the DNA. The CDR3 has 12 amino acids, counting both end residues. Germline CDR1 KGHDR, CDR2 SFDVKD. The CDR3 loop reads CATSDSQTASFY.

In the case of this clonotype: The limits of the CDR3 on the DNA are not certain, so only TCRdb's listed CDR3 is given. The CDR3 spells CASSLEQYFGPDILTF. The J gene is TRBJ2-6, the V gene TRBV9. CDR1 and CDR2 from the germline V gene are SGDLS and YYNGEE. The CDR3 adds up to 16 amino acids, both ends counted.

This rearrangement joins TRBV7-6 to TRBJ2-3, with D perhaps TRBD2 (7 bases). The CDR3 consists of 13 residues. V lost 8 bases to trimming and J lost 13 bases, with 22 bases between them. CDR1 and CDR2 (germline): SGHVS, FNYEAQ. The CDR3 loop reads CASGDGGTTSEYF. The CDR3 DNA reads TGTGCCAGCGGGGACGGGGGGACAACCTCGGAGTATTTT.

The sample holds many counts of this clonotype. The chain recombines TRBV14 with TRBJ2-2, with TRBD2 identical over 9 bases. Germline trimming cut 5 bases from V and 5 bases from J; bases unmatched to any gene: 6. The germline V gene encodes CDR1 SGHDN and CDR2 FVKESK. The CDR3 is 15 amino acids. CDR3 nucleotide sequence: TGTGCCAGCAGCTTAGCGGGAGTCGATACCGGGGAGCTGTTTTTT. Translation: CASSLAGVDTGELFF.

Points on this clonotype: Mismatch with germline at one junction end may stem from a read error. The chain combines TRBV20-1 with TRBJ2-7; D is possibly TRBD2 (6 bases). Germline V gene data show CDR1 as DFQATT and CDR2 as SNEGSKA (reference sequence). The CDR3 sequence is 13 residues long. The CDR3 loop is CSARGRESVEQYF. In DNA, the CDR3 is TGCAGTGCCAGAGGGCGGGAAAGCGTGGAGCAGTACTTC.

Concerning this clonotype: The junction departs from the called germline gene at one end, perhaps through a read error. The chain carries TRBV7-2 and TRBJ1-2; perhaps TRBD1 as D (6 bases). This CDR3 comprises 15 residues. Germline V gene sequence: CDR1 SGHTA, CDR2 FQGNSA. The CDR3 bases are TGTGCCAGCAGCTTGACAGGAGGCGCCAACTCTGGCAACACCTTC. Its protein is CASSLTGGANSGNTF.

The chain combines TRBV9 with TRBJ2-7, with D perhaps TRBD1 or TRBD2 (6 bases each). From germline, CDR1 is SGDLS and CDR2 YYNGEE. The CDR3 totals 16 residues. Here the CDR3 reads CASSPPRGRNTGELYV. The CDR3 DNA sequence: TGTGCCAGCAGCCCACCACGGGGGCGGAACACCGGGGAGCTGTACGTC.

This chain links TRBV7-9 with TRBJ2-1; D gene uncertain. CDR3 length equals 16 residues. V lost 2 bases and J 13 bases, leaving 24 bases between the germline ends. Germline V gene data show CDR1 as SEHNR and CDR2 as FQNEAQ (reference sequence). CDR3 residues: CASSLLVSQETHYQFF. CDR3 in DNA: TGTGCCAGCAGCTTACTAGTATCACAAGAGACCCATTACCAGTTCTTC. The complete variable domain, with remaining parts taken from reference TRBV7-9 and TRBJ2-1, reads DTGVSQNPRHKITKRGQNVTFRCDPISEHNRLYWYRQTLGQGPEFLTYFQNEAQLEKSRLLSDRFSAERPKGSFSTLEIQRTEQGDSAMYLCASSLLVSQETHYQFFGPGTRLTVL.

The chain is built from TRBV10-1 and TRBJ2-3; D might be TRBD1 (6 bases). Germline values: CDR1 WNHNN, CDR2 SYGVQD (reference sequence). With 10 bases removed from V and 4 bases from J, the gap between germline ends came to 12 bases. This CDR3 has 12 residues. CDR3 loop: CATGDSADTQYF. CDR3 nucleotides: TGCGCCACAGGGGATTCCGCAGATACGCAGTATTTT.

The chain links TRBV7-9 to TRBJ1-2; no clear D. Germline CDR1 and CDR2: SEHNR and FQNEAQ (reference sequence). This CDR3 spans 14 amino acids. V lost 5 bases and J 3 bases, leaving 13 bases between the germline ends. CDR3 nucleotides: TGTGCCAGCAGCGATATCTGGGAGGACTATGGCTACACCTTC. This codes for CASSDIWEDYGYTF.

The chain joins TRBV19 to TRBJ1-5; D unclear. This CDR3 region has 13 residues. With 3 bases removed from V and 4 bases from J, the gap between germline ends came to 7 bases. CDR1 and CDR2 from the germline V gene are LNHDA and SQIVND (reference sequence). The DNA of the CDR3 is TGTGCCAGTAGTATGTTCGAAAATCAGCCCCAGCATTTT. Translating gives CASSMFENQPQHF.

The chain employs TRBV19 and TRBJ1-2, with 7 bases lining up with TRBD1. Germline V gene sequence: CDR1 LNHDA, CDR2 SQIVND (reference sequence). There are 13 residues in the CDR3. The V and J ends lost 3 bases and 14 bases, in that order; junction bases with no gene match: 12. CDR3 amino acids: CASSMEGQSASTF. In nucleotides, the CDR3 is TGTGCCAGTAGTATGGAGGGACAGTCGGCTAGTACCTTC.

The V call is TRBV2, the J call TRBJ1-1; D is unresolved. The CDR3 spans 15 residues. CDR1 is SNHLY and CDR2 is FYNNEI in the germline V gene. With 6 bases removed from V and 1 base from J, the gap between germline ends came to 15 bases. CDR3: CASSWDVRGNTEAFF. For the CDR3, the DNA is TGTGCCAGCAGCTGGGATGTGAGAGGGAACACTGAAGCTTTCTTT.

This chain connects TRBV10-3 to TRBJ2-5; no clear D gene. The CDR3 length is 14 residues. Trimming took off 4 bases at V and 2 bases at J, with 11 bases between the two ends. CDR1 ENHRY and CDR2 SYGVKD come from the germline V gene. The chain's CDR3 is CAISGGAAQETQYF. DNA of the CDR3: TGTGCCATCAGTGGGGGTGCGGCGCAAGAGACCCAGTACTTC.

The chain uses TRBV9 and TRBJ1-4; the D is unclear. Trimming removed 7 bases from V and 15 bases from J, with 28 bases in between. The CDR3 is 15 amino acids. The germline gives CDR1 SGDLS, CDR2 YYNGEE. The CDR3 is CASGLAGNIQDFVFF. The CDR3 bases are TGTGCCAGCGGATTGGCTGGGAACATTCAGGACTTCGTGTTTTTT.

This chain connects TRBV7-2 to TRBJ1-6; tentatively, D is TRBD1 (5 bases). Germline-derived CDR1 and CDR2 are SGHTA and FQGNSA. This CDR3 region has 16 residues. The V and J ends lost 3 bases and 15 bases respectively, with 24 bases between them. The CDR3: CASSLGEGRYTQHLHF. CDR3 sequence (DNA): TGTGCCAGCAGCTTGGGGGAGGGCCGCTATACTCAGCACCTCCACTTT.

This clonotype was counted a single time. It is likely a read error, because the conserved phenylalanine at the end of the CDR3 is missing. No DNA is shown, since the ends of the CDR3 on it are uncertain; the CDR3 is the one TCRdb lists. The CDR3 sequence is CASSATRAATEYL. The chain is built from TRBV7-2 and TRBJ2-3; the table's D gene call, TRBD2, was not cross checked with the DNA. Germline CDR1 and CDR2: SGHTA and FQGNSA. Ends included, the CDR3 has 13 residues.

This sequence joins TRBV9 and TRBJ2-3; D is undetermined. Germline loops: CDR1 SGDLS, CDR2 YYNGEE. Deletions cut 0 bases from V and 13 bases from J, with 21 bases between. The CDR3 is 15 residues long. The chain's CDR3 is CASSVGSDTPDFEYF. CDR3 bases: TGTGCCAGCAGCGTAGGGTCAGATACGCCAGATTTTGAGTATTTT.

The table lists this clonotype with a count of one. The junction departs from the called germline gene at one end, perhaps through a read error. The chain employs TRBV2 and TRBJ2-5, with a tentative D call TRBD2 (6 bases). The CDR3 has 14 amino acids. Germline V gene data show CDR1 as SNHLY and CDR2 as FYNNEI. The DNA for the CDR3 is TGTGCCAGCAGTGTAGCAGGGTTACGGGAGACGCAGTACTTC. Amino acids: CASSVAGLRETQYF.

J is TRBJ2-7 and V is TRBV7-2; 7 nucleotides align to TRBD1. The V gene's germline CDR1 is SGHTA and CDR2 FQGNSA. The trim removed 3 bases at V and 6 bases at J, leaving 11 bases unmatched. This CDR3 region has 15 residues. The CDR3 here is CASSFGGDGTAEQYV. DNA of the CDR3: TGTGCCAGCAGCTTTGGGGGAGACGGGACAGCCGAGCAGTACGTC.